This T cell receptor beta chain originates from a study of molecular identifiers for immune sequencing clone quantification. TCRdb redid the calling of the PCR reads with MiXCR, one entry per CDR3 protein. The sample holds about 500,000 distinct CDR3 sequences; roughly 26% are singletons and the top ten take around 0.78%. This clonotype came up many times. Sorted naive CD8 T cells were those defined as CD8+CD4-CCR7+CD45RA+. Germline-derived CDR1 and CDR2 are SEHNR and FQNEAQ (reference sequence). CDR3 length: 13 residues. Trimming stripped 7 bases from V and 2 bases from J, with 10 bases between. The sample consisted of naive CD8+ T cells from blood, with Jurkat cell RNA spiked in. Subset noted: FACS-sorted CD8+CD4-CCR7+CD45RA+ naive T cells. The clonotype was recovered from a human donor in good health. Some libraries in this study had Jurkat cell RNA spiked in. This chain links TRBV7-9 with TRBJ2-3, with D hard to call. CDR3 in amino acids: CASTVDFTDTQYF. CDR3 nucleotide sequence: TGTGCCAGCACCGTGGATTTCACAGATACGCAGTATTTT.